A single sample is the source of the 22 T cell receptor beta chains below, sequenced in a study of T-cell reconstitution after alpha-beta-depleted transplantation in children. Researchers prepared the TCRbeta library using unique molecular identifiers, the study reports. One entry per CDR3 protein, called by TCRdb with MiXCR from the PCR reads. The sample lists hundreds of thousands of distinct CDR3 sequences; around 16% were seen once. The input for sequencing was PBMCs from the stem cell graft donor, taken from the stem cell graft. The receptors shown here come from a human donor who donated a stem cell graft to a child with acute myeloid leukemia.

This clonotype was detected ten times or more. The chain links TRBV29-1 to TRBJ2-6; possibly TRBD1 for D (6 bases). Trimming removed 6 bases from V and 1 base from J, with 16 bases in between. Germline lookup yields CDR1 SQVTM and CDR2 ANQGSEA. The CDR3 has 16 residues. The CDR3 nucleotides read TGCAGCGTGGCCGGGACACTACCTTCTGGGGCCAACGTCCTGACTTTC. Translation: CSVAGTLPSGANVLTF.

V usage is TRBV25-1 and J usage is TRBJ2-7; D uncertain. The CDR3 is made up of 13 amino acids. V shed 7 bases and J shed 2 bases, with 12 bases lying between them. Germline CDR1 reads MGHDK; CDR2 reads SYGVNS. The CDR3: CASNDPSTYEQYF. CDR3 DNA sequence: TGTGCCAGCAATGATCCGTCCACCTACGAGCAGTACTTC.

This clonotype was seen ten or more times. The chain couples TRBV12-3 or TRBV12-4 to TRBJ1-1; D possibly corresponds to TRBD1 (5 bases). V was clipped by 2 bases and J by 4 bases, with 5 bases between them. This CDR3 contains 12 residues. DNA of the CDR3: TGTGCCAGCAGTTTACAGGGCACTGAAGCTTTCTTT. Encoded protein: CASSLQGTEAFF.

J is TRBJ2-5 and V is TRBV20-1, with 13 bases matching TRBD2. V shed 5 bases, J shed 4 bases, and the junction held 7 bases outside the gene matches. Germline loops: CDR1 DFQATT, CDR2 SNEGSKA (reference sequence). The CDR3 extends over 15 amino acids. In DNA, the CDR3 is TGCAGTGCTCTCCCGGGACTAGCGGGGCGAGAGACCCAGTACTTC. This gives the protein CSALPGLAGRETQYF.

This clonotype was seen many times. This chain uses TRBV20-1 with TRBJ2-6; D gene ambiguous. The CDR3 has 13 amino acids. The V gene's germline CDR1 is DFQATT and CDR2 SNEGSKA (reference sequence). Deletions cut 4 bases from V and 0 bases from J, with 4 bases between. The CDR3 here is CSAKSSGANVLTF. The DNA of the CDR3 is TGCAGTGCTAAAAGCTCTGGGGCCAACGTCCTGACTTTC.

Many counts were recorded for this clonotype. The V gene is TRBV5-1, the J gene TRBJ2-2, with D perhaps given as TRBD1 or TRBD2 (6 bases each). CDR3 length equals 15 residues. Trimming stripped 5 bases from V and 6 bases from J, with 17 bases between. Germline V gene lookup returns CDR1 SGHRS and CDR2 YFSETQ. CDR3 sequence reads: CASRTGSGDAGELFF. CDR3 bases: TGCGCCAGCAGGACAGGTTCGGGGGACGCCGGGGAGCTGTTTTTT.

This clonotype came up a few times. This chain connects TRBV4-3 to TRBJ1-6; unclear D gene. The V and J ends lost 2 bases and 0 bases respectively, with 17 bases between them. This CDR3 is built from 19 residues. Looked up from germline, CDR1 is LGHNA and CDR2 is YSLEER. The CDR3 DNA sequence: TGCGCCAGCAGCCAACGGTTAATCAGGAGTCTCTCCTATAATTCACCCCTCCACTTT. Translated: CASSQRLIRSLSYNSPLHF.

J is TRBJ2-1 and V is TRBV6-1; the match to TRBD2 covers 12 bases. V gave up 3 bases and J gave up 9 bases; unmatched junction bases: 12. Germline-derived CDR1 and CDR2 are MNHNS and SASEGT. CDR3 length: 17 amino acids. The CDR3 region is CASSDLTLAGGPVEQFF. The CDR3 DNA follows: TGTGCCAGCAGTGACCTCACCCTAGCGGGGGGGCCGGTTGAGCAGTTCTTC.

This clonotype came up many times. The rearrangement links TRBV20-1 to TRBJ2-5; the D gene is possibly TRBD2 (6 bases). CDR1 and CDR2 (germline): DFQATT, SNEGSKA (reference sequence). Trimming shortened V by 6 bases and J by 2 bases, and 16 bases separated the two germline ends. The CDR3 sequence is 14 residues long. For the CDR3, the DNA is TGCAGTGCCCACCCGGCGGGGCCACAAGAGACCCAGTACTTC. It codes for CSAHPAGPQETQYF.

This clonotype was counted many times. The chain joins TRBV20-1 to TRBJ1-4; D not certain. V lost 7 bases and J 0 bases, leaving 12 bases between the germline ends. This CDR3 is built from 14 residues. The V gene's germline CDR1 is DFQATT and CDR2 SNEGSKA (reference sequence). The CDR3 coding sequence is TGCAGTGTCCCGCCACCCACAACTAATGAAAAACTGTTTTTT. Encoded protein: CSVPPPTTNEKLFF.

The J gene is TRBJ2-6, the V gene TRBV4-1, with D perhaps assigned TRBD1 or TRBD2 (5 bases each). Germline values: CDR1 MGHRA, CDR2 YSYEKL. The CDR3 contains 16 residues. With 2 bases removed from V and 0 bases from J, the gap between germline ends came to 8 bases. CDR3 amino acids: CASSQPRGSGANVLTF. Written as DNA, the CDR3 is TGCGCCAGCAGCCAACCGAGGGGCTCTGGGGCCAACGTCCTGACTTTC.

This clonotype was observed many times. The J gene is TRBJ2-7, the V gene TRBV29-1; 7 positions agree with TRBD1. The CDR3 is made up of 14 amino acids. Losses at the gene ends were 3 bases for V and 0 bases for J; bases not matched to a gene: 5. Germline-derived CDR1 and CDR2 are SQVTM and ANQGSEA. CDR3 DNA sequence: TGCAGCGTTGAGGAGACAGGGTCCTCCTACGAGCAGTACTTC. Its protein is CSVEETGSSYEQYF.

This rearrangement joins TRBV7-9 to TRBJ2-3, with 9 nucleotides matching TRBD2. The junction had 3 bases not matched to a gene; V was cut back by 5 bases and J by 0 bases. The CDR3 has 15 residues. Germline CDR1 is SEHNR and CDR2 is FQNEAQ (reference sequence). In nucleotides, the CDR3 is TGTGCCAGCAGCCCTAGCGGGATAAGCACAGATACGCAGTATTTT. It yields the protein CASSPSGISTDTQYF.

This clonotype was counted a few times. CDR3 coding DNA: TGTGCCACCAGCAGAGAGAGGGAAGTGTCCACCTCTGGGGCCAACGTCCTGACTTTC. Its translation is CATSREREVSTSGANVLTF. J is TRBJ2-6 and V is TRBV15; D perhaps matches TRBD2 (5 bases). V lost 0 bases to trimming and J lost 0 bases, with 15 bases between them. Germline-derived CDR1 and CDR2 are LNHNV and YYDKDF (reference sequence). The CDR3 extends over 19 amino acids.

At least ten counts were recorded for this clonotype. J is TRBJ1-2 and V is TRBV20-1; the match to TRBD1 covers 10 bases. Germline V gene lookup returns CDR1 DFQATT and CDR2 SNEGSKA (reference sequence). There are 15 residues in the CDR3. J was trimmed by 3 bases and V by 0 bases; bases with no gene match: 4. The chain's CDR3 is CSARDRGQGYYGYTF. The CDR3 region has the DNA TGCAGTGCTAGAGATAGGGGACAGGGGTACTATGGCTACACCTTC.

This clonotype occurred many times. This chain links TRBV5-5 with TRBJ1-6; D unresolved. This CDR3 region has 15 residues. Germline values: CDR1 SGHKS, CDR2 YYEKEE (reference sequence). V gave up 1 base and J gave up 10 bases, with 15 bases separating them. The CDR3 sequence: CASSLSVGSGSPLHF. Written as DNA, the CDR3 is TGTGCCAGCAGCTTGTCAGTGGGGTCGGGATCACCCCTCCACTTT.

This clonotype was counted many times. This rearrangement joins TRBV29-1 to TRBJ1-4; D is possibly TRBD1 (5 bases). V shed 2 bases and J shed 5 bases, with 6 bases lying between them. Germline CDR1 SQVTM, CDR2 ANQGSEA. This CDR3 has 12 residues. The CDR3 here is CSVERDNEKLFF. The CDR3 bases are TGCAGCGTTGAAAGGGACAATGAAAAACTGTTTTTT.

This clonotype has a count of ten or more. The CDR3 loop is CASSFRGNYEQYF. The CDR3 DNA is TGTGCCAGCAGTTTCAGGGGGAACTACGAGCAGTACTTC. The J gene is TRBJ2-7, the V gene TRBV27, with 7 bases fitting TRBD1. This CDR3 region has 13 residues. Looked up from germline, CDR1 is MNHEY and CDR2 is SMNVEV (reference sequence). V lost 3 bases to trimming and J lost 3 bases; unmatched junction nucleotides: 2.

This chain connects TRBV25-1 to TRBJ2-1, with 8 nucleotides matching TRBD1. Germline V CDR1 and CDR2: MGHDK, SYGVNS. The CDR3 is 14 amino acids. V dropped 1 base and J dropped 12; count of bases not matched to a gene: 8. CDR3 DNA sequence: TGTGCCAGCAGTGAATTCACAGGGGGGCCCCGGCAGTTCTTC. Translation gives CASSEFTGGPRQFF.

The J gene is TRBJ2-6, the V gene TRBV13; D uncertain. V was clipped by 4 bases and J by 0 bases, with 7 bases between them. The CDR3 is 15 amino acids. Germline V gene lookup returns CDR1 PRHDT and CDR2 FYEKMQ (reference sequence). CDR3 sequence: CASSSPASGANVLTF. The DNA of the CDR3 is TGTGCCAGCAGCTCCCCGGCCTCTGGGGCCAACGTCCTGACTTTC.

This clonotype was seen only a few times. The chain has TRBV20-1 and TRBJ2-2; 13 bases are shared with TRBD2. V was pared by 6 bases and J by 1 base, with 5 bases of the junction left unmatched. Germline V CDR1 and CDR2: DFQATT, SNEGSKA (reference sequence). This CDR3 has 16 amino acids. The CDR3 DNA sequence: TGCAGTGCCCGACTAGCGGGGGGCCAGAACACCGGGGAGCTGTTTTTT. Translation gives CSARLAGGQNTGELFF.

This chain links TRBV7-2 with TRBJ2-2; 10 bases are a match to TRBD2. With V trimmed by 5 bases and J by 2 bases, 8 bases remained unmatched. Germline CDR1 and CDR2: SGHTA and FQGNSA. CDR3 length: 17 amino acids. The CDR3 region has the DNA TGTGCCAGCAGCCACCGAGCGGGGGGGCCTAACACCGGGGAGCTGTTTTTT. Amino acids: CASSHRAGGPNTGELFF.